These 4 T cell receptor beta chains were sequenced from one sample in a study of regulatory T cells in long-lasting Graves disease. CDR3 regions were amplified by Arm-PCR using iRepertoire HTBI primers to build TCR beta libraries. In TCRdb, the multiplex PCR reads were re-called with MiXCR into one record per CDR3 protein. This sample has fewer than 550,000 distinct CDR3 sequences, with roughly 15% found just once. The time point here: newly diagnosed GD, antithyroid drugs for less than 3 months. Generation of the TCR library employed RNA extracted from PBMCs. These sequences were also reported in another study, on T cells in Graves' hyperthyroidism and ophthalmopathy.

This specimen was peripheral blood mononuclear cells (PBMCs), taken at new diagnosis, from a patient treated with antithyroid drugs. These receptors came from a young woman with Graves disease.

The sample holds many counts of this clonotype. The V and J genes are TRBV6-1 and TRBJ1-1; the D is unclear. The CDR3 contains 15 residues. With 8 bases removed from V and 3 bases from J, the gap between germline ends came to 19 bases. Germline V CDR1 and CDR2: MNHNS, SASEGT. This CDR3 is CASSFEGRGYTEAFF. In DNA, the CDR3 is TGTGCCAGCTCGTTTGAAGGGCGTGGGTACACTGAAGCTTTCTTT.

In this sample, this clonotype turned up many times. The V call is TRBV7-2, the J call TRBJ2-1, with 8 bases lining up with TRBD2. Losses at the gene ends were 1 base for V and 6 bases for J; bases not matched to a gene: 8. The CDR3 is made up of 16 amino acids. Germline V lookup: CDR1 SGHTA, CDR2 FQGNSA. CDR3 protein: CASSLVSAGAPNEQFF. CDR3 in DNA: TGTGCCAGCAGCTTAGTTTCAGCGGGAGCCCCCAATGAGCAGTTCTTC.

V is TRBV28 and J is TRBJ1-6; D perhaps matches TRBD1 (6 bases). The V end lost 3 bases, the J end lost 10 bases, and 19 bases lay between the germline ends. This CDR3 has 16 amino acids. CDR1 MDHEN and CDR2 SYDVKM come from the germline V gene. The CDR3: CASSLRLGGTDSPLHF. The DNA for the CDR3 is TGTGCCAGCAGTTTGAGGCTAGGGGGGACTGACTCACCCCTCCACTTT.

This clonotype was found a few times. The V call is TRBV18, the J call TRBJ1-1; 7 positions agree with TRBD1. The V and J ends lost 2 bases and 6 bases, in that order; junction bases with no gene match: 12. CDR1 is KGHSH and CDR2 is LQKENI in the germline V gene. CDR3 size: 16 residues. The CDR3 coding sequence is TGTGCCAGCTCACCATCGGGGCCAGGGGGGGGAGCTGAAGCTTTCTTT. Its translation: CASSPSGPGGGAEAFF.